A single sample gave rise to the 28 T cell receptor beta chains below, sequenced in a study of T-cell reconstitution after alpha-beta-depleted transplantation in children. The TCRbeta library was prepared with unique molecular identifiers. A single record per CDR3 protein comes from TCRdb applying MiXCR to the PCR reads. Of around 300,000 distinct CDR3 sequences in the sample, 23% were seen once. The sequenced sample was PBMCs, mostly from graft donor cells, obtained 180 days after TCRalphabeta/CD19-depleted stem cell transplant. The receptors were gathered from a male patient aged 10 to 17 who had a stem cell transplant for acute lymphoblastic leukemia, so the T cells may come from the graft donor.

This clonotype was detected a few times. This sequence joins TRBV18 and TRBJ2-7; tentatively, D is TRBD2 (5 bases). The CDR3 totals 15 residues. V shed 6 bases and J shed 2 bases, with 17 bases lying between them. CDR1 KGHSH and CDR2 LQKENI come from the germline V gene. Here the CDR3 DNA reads TGTGCCAGCTCCCCAGAATCGGGGTGGACCTACGAGCAGTACTTC. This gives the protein CASSPESGWTYEQYF.

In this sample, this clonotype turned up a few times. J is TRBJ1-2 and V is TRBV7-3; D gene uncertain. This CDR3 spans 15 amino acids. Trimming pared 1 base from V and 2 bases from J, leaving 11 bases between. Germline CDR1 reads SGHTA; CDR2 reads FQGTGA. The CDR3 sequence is CASSLRDGVNYGYTF. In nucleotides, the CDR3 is TGTGCCAGCAGCTTAAGAGACGGAGTAAACTATGGCTACACCTTC.

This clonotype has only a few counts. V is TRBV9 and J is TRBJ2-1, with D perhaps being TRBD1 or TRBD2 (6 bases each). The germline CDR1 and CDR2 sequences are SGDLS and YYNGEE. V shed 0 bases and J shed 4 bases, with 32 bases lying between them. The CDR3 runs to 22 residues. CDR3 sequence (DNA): TGTGCCAGCAGCGTAGGGAGGCGGAGGGGGTTCAATTCCCAGCGGGTTTACAATGAGCAGTTCTTC. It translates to CASSVGRRRGFNSQRVYNEQFF.

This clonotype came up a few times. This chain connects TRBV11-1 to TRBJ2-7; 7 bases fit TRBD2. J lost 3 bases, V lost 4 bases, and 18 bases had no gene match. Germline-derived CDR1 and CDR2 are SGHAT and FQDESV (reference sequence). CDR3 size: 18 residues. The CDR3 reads CASSSPSSGSSPLYEQYF. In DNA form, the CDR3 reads TGTGCCAGCAGCTCTCCCTCTAGCGGCTCCTCCCCCCTCTACGAGCAGTACTTC.

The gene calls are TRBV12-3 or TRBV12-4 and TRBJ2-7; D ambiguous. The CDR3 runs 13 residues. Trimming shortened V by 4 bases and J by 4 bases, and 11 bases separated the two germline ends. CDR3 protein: CASSSTRGYEQYF. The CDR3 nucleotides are TGTGCCAGCAGTTCCACGCGTGGATACGAGCAGTACTTC.

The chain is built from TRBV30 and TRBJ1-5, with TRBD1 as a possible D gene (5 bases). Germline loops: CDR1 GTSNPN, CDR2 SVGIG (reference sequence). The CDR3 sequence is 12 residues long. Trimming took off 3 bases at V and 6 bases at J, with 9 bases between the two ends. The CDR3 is CAWSRGVQPQHF. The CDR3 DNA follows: TGTGCCTGGAGCCGGGGCGTTCAGCCCCAGCATTTT. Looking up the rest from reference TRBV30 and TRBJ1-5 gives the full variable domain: SQTIHQWPATLVQPVGSPLSLECTVEGTSNPNLYWYRQAAGRGLQLLFYSVGIGQISSEVPQNLSASRPQDRQFILSSKKLLLSDSGFYLCAWSRGVQPQHFGDGTRLSIL.

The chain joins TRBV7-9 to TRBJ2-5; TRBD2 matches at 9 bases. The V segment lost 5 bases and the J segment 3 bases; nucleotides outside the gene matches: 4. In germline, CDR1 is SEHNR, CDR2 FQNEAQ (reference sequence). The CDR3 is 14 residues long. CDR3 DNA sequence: TGTGCCAGCAGCCTTGGCGGGAGGGAAGAGACCCAGTACTTC. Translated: CASSLGGREETQYF.

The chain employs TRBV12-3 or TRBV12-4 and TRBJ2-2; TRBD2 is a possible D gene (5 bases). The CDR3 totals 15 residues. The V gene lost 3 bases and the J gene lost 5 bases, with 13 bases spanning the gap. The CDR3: CASSFGPPGTGELFF. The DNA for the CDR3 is TGTGCCAGCAGTTTCGGACCCCCGGGGACCGGGGAGCTGTTTTTT.

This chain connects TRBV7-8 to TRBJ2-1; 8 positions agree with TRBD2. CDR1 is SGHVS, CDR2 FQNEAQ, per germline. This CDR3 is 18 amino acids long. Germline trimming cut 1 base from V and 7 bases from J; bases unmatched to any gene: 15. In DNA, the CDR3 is TGTGCCAGCAGCTTAGACATAAGGGCCGGGACTAGAGGGAATGAGCAGTTCTTC. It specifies CASSLDIRAGTRGNEQFF.

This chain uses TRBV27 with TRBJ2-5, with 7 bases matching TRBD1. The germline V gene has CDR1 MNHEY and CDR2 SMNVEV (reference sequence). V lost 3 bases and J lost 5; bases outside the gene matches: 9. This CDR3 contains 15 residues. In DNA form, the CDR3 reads TGTGCCAGCAGTTTTGGGGCGACAGGGATGGAGACCCAGTACTTC. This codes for CASSFGATGMETQYF.

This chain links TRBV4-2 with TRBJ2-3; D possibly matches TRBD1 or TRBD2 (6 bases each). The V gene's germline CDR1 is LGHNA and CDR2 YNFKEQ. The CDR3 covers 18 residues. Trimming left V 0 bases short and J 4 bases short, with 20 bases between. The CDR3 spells CASSQDDLGGRFSDTQYF. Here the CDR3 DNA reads TGTGCCAGCAGCCAAGACGACCTGGGGGGCCGCTTTTCAGATACGCAGTATTTT.

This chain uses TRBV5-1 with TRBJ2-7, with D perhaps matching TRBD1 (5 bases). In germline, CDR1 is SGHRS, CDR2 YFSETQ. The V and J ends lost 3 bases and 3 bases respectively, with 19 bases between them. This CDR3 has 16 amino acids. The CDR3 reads CASSWVSGLSGYEQYF. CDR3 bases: TGCGCCAGCAGCTGGGTTTCAGGGCTCTCGGGCTACGAGCAGTACTTC.

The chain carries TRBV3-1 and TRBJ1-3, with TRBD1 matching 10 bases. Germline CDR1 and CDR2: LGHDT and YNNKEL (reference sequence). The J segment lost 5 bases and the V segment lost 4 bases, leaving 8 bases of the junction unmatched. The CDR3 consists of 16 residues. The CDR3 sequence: CASSLFDRGLRNTIYF. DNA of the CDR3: TGTGCCAGCAGCCTTTTCGACAGGGGGCTTAGAAACACCATATATTTT.

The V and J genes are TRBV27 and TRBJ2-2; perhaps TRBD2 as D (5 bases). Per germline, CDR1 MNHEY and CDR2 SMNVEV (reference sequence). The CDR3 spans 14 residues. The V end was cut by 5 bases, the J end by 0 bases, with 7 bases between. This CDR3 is CASSAGSNTGELFF. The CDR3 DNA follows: TGTGCCAGCAGTGCGGGTTCGAACACCGGGGAGCTGTTTTTT.

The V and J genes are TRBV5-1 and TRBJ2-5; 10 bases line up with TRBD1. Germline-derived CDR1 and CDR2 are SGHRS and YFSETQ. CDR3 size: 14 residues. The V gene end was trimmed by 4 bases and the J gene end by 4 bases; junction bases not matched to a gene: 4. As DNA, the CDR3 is TGCGCCAGCAGCCCCGACAGGGGGCTAGAGACCCAGTACTTC. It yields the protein CASSPDRGLETQYF.

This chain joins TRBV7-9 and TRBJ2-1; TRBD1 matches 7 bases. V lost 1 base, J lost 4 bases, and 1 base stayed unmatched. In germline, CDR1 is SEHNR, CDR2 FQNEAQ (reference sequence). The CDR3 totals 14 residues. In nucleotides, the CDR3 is TGTGCCAGCAGCTTAGTACAGGGGTACAATGAGCAGTTCTTC. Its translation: CASSLVQGYNEQFF.

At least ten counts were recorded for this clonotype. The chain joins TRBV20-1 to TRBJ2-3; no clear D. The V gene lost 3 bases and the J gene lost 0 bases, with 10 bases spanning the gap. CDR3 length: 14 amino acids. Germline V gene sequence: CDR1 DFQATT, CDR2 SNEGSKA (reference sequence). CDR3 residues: CSASERLSTDTQYF. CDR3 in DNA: TGCAGTGCTAGCGAGCGCCTTAGCACAGATACGCAGTATTTT.

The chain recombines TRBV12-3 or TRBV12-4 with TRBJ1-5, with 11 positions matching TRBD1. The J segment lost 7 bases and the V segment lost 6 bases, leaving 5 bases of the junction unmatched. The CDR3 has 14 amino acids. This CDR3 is CASRNRDRGQPQHF. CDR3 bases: TGTGCCAGCAGAAACCGGGACAGGGGGCAGCCCCAGCATTTT.

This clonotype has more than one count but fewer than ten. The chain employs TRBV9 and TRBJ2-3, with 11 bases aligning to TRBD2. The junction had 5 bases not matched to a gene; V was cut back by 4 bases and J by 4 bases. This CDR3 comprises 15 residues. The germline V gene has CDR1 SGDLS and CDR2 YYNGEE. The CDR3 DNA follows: TGTGCCAGCAGCCTAGTAGCGGGAGGGCCAGATACGCAGTATTTT. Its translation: CASSLVAGGPDTQYF.

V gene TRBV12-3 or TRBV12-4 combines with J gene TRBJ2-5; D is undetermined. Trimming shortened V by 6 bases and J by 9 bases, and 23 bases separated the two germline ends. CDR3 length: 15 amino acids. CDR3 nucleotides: TGTGCCAGCAGCCATCGTGACACTGCAATCATATCCCAGTACTTC. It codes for CASSHRDTAIISQYF.

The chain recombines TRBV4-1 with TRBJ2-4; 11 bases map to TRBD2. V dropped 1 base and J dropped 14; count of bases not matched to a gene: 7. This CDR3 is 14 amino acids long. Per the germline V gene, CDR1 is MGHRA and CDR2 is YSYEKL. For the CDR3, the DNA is TGCGCCAGCAGCCAAGTGAGACTAGCGGGAAGTAAGTACTTC. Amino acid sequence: CASSQVRLAGSKYF.

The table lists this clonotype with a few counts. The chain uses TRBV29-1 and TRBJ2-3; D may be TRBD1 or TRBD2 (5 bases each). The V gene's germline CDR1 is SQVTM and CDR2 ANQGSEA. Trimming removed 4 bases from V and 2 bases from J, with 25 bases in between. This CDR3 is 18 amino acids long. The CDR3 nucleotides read TGCAGCGTTGGTGGGCGTTTGAAGGGGACGGGGTCCACAGATACGCAGTATTTT. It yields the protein CSVGGRLKGTGSTDTQYF.

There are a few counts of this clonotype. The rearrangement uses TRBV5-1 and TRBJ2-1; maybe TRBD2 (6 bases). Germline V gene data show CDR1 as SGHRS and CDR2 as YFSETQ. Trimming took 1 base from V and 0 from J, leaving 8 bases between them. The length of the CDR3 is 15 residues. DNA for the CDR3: TGCGCCAGCAGCTTGAACGGGGGCTCCTACAATGAGCAGTTCTTC. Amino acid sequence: CASSLNGGSYNEQFF.

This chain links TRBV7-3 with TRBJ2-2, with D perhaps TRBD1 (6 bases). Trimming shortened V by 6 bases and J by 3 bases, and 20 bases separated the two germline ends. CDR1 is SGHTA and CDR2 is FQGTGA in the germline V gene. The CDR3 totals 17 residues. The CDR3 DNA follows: TGTGCCAGCAGGGAACGTAGGGGGAGCCGAGACACCGGGGAGCTGTTTTTT. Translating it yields CASRERRGSRDTGELFF.

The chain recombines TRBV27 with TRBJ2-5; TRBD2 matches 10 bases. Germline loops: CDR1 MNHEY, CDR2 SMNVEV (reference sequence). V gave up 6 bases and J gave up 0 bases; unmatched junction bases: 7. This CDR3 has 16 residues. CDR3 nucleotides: TGTGCCAGCAGAGTCGCTAGCGGGGGACACCAAGAGACCCAGTACTTC. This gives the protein CASRVASGGHQETQYF.

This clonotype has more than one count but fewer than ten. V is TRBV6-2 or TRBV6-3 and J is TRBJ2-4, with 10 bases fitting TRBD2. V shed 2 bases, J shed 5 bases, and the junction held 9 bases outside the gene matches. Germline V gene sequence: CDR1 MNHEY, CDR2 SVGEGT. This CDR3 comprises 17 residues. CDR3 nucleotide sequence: TGTGCCAGCAGTTACGAGACGTGGACTAGCGGACAAAACATTCAGTACTTC. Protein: CASSYETWTSGQNIQYF.

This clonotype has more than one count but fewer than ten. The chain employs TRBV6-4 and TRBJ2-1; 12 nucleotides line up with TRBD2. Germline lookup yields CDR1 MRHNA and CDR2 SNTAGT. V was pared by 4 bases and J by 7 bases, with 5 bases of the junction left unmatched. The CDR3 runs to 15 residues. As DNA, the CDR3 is TGTGCCAGCAGTGCCCGCGGGACTAGCGGGAATGAGCAGTTCTTC. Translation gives CASSARGTSGNEQFF.

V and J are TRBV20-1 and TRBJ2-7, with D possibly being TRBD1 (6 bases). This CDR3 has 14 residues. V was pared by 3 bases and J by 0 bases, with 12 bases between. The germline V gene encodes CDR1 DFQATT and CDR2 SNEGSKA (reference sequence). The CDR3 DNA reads TGCAGTGCTAGGCAGACAGGCTTCTCCTACGAGCAGTACTTC. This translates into CSARQTGFSYEQYF.